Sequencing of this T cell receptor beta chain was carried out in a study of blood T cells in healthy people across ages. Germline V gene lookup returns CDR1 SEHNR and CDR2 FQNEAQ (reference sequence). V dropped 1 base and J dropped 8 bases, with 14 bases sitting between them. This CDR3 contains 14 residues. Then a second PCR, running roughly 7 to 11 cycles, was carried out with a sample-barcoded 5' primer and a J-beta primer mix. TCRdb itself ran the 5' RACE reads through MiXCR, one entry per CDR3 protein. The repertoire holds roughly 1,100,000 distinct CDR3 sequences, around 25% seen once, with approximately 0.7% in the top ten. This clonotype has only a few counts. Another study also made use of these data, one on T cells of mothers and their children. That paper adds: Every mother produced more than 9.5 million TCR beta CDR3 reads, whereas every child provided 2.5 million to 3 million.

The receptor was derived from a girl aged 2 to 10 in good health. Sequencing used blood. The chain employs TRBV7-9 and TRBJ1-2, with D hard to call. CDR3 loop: CASSLVGLPGGYTF. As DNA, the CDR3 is TGTGCCAGCAGCTTAGTAGGTCTCCCGGGAGGCTACACCTTC.